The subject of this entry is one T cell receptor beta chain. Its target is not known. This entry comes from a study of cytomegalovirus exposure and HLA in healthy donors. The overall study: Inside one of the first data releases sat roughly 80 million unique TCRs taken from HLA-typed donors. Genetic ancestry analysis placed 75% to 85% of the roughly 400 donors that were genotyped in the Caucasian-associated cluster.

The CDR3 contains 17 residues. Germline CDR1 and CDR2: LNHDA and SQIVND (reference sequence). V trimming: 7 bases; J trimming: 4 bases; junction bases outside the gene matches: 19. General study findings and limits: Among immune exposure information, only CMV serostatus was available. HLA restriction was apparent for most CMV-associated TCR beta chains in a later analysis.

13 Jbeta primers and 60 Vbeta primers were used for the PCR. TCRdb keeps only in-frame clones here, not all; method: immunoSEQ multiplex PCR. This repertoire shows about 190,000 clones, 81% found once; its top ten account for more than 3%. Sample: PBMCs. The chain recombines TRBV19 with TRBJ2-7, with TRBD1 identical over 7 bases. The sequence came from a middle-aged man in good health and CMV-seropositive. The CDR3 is CASTDRYRGPGAYEQYF. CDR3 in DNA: TGTGCCAGTACCGACCGATACAGGGGACCCGGGGCTTACGAGCAGTACTTC.